The rows below give T cell receptor beta chains drawn from one sample of a study of blood T cell repertoires in COVID-19. Generated by immunoSEQ multiplex PCR, the TCRdb table keeps only in-frame clones and is missing some. The sample includes more than 200,000 clones, 75% to 90% of them seen just once. The sequencing sample was made of peripheral blood. These receptors were collected from a woman older than 75 with COVID-19, enrolled during active disease. The CDR3 runs from the conserved cysteine through the conserved F or W. D genes are given only for firm matches. Size is omitted from some rows. Given values are once, few, many or a class for expanded clones.

clone size: few
J gene: TRBJ1-4
V gene: TRBV27
D gene: TRBD1
CDR3 DNA: TGTGCCAGCAGTTTCGCCAGGGGGACCTTGGGTTTGGAAAAACTGTTTTTT
CDR3 protein: CASSFARGTLGLEKLFF

clone size: -
J gene: TRBJ2-3
V gene: TRBV7-3
D gene: -
CDR3 DNA: TGTGCCAGCAGCCAAGGCTGGGGGGAGGCAGATACGCAGTATTTT
CDR3 protein: CASSQGWGEADTQYF

clone size: once
J gene: TRBJ2-5
V gene: TRBV12-3/TRBV12-4
D gene: -
CDR3 DNA: TGTGCCAGCAGTATAGACGGTCGAGAGACCCAGTACTTC
CDR3 protein: CASSIDGRETQYF

clone size: -
J gene: TRBJ2-1
V gene: TRBV7-2
D gene: TRBD2
CDR3 DNA: TGTGCCAGCACCTCTTTCGGGACTAGCGTCTACAATGAGCAGTTCTTC
CDR3 protein: CASTSFGTSVYNEQFF

clone size: -
J gene: TRBJ1-2
V gene: TRBV12-3/TRBV12-4
D gene: -
CDR3 DNA: TGTGCCAGCAGTTTAATCGGGATCTATGGCTACACCTTC
CDR3 protein: CASSLIGIYGYTF

clone size: -
J gene: TRBJ2-5
V gene: TRBV6-2/TRBV6-3
D gene: -
CDR3 DNA: TGTGCCAGCAGCCTAGGGGGGGCCCGAGAGACCCAGTACTTC
CDR3 protein: CASSLGGARETQYF

clone size: -
J gene: TRBJ1-2
V gene: TRBV5-1
D gene: -
CDR3 DNA: TGCGCCAGCAGCTTGGGGGACACCCTTCGTGGCTACACCTTC
CDR3 protein: CASSLGDTLRGYTF

clone size: -
J gene: TRBJ1-4
V gene: TRBV2
D gene: TRBD1
CDR3 DNA: TGTGCCAGCAGCCAAAGGGGACAGGGGGCAAAACTGTTTTTT
CDR3 protein: CASSQRGQGAKLFF

clone size: -
J gene: TRBJ1-5
V gene: TRBV9
D gene: -
CDR3 DNA: TGTGCCAGCAGCGTAGATGACGGACTGAATCAGCCCCAGCATTTT
CDR3 protein: CASSVDDGLNQPQHF

clone size: -
J gene: TRBJ1-3
V gene: TRBV5-1
D gene: -
CDR3 DNA: TGCGCCAGCAGCTCAGGGAACTCTGGAAACACCATATATTTT
CDR3 protein: CASSSGNSGNTIYF

clone size: -
J gene: TRBJ1-1
V gene: TRBV3-1/TRBV3-2
D gene: TRBD1
CDR3 DNA: TGTGCCAGCAGCCCCAGGGGGATGAACACTGAAGCTTTCTTT
CDR3 protein: CASSPRGMNTEAFF

clone size: once
J gene: TRBJ2-5
V gene: TRBV12-3/TRBV12-4
D gene: -
CDR3 DNA: TGTGCCAGCAGTTCAAACGGAGCGGAGACCCAGTACTTC
CDR3 protein: CASSSNGAETQYF

clone size: -
J gene: TRBJ1-4
V gene: TRBV4-1
D gene: TRBD1
CDR3 DNA: TGCGCCAGCAGCCTCAGGCGGGACAGCGCTAATGAAAAACTGTTTTTT
CDR3 protein: CASSLRRDSANEKLFF

clone size: -
J gene: TRBJ2-5
V gene: TRBV5-5
D gene: -
CDR3 DNA: TGTGCCAGCAGCTCCCTAGGGGGGGTCGCTAAAGAGACCCAGTACTTC
CDR3 protein: CASSSLGGVAKETQYF

clone size: -
J gene: TRBJ1-1
V gene: TRBV27
D gene: -
CDR3 DNA: TGTGCCAGCACGGGCGGTTCCCTGGGGCACACTGAAGCTTTCTTT
CDR3 protein: CASTGGSLGHTEAFF

clone size: few
J gene: TRBJ2-2
V gene: TRBV9
D gene: -
CDR3 DNA: TGTGCCAGCAGCGTAGGCAGGGGTAGCCAGGAGCTGTTTTTT
CDR3 protein: CASSVGRGSQELFF

clone size: -
J gene: TRBJ1-5
V gene: TRBV3-1/TRBV3-2
D gene: -
CDR3 DNA: TGTGCCAGCAGCCAAGGCGCCCCGGGGCCCCAGCATTTT
CDR3 protein: CASSQGAPGPQHF

clone size: few
J gene: TRBJ1-1
V gene: TRBV27
D gene: TRBD1
CDR3 DNA: TGTGCCAGCAGCAGGGGGATGAACACTGAAGCTTTCTTT
CDR3 protein: CASSRGMNTEAFF

clone size: -
J gene: TRBJ2-3
V gene: TRBV18
D gene: -
CDR3 DNA: TGTGCCAGCTCACCGGGACAAACAGATACGCAGTATTTT
CDR3 protein: CASSPGQTDTQYF